This TCR beta chain was recorded in a study of CD8 T cells in ankylosing spondylitis. The study, taken as a whole, reports: Those disease-linked clones were CD8+; they were also relatively rare in peripheral blood. Among TCR beta sequences, a motif of under ten highly homologous variants appeared characteristic of ankylosing spondylitis blood. Matched ankylosing spondylitis synovial fluid reportedly showed significant enrichment of disease-linked clones.

Researchers built TCR beta libraries using quantitative 5'-RACE with molecular barcodes. Using its own MiXCR run on the 5' RACE reads, TCRdb lists one record per CDR3 protein. The sample holds approximately 220,000 distinct CDR3 sequences, under 30% seen once. The CDR3 runs 16 residues. The V gene's germline CDR1 is GTSNPN and CDR2 SVGIG (reference sequence). Between the trimmed V and J ends, which lost 3 bases and 4 bases, there was a span of 21 bases. Details on this clonotype: Its antigen is still unknown.

This receptor was obtained from a male donor with ankylosing spondylitis or in good health (not recorded which). The sequenced material came from blood, either unsorted or a sorted T cell fraction (not recorded which). The chain couples TRBV30 to TRBJ1-1; D perhaps matches TRBD1 (5 bases). CDR3 loop: CAWRVTGGGVTTEAFF. CDR3 DNA: TGTGCCTGGAGGGTAACCGGGGGGGGGGTTACCACTGAAGCTTTCTTT.